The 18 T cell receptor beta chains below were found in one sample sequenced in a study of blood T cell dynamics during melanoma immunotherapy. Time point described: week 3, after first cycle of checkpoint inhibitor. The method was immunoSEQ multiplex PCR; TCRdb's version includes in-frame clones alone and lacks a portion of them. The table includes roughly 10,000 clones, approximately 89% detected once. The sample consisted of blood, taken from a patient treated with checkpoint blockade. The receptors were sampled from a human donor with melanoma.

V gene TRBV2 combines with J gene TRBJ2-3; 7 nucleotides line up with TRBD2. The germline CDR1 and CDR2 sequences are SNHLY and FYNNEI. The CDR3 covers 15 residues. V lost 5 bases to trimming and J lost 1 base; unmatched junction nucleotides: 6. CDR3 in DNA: TGTGCCAGCAGTCGACTAGCCGGGGGCACAGATACGCAGTATTTT. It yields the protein CASSRLAGGTDTQYF.

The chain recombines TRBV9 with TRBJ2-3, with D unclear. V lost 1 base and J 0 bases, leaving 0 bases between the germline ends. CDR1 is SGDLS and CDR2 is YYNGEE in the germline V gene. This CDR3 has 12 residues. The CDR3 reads CASSVSTDTQYF. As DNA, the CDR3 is TGTGCCAGCAGCGTAAGCACAGATACGCAGTATTTT.

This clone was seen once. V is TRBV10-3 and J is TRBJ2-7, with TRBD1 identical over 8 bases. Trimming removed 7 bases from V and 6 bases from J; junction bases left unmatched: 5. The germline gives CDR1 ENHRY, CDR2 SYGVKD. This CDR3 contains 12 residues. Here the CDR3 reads CAITPTGAEQYF. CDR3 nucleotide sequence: TGTGCCATCACCCCGACAGGGGCCGAGCAGTACTTC.

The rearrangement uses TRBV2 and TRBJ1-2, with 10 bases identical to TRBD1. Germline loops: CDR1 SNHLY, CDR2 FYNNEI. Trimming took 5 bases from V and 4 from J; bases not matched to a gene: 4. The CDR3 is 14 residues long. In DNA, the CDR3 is TGTGCCAGCAGTCGGACAGGGGGAGGCTATGGCTACACCTTC. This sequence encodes CASSRTGGGYGYTF.

CDR3 sequence reads: CSSGGPSGGETQYF. The CDR3 nucleotides read TGCAGCTCCGGGGGGCCCAGCGGAGGGGAGACCCAGTACTTC. This sequence joins TRBV29-1 and TRBJ2-5; possibly TRBD2 for D (7 bases). Germline V lookup: CDR1 SQVTM, CDR2 ANQGSEA. This CDR3 spans 14 amino acids. With 8 bases removed from V and 5 bases from J, the gap between germline ends came to 21 bases. The complete variable domain, with remaining parts taken from reference TRBV29-1 and TRBJ2-5, reads SAVISQKPSRDICQRGTSLTIQCQVDSQVTMMFWYRQQPGQSLTLIATANQGSEATYESGFVIDKFPISRPNLTFSTLTVSNMSPEDSSIYLCSSGGPSGGETQYFGPGTRLLVL.

The CDR3 is CASSQADYEQYF. Here the CDR3 DNA reads TGTGCCAGCAGTCAGGCAGACTACGAGCAGTACTTC. The chain carries TRBV2 and TRBJ2-7; D is unclear. The germline V and J ends were trimmed by 5 bases and 3 bases, with 8 bases remaining between them. The germline CDR1 and CDR2 sequences are SNHLY and FYNNEI. This CDR3 contains 12 residues. Complete variable domain (other parts from reference TRBV2 and TRBJ2-7): EPEVTQTPSHQVTQMGQEVILRCVPISNHLYFYWYRQILGQKVEFLVSFYNNEISEKSEIFDDQFSVERPDGSNFTLKIRSTKLEDSAMYFCASSQADYEQYFGPGTRLTVT.

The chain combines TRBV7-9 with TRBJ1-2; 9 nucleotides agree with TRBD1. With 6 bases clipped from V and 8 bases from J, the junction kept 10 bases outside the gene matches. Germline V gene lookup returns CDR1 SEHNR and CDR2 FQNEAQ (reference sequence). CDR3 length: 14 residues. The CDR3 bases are TGTGCCAGCAGGGGACAGGGCCCTCTGGGAGGCTACACCTTC. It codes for CASRGQGPLGGYTF.

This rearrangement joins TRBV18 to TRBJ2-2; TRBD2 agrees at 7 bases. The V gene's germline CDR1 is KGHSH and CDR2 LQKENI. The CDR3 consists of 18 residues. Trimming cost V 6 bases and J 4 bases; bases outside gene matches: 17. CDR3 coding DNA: TGTGCCAGCTCCTTGGCGACCGTTGGACTAGGTGGCACCGGGGAGCTGTTTTTT. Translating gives CASSLATVGLGGTGELFF. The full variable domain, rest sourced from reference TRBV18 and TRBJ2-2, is NAGVMQNPRHLVRRRGQEARLRCSPMKGHSHVYWYRQLPEEGLKFMVYLQKENIIDESGMPKERFSAEFPKEGPSILRIQQVVRGDSAAYFCASSLATVGLGGTGELFFGEGSRLTVL.

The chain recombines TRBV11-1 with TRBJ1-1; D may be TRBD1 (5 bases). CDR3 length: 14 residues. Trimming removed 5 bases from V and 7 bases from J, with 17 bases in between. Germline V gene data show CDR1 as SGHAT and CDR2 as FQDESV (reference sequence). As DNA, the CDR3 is TGTGCCAGCAGCCTGGTAGTGGGGCGCGGTGAAGCTTTCTTT. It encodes CASSLVVGRGEAFF.

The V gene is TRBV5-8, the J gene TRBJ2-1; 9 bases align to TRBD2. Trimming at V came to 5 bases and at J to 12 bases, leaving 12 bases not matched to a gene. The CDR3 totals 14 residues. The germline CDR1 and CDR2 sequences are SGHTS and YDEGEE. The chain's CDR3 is CASSSTSGPGGQFF. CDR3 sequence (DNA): TGTGCCAGCAGTTCGACTAGCGGCCCTGGGGGGCAGTTCTTC.

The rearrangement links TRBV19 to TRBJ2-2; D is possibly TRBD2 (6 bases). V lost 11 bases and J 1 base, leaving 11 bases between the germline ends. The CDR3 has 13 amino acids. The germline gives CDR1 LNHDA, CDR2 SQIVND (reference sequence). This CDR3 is CAGQEGNTGELFF. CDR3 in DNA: TGTGCCGGCCAGGAGGGGAACACCGGGGAGCTGTTTTTT.

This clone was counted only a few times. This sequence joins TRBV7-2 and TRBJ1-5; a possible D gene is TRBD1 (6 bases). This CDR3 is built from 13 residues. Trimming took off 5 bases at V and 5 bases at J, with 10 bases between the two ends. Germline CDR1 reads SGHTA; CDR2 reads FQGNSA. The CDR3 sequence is CASSARGDQPQHF. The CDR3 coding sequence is TGTGCCAGCAGCGCCAGGGGTGATCAGCCCCAGCATTTT.

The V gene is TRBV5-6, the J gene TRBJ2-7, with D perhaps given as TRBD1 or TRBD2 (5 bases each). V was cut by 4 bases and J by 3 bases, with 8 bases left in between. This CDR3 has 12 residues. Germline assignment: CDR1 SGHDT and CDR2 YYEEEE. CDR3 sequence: CASSRGVYEQYF. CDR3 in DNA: TGTGCCAGCAGCCGAGGGGTCTACGAGCAGTACTTC.

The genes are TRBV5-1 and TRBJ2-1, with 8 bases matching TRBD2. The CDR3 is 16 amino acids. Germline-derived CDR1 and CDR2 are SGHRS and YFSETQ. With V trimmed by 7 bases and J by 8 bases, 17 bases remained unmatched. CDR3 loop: CASRRGAGAGGDEQFF. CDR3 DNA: TGCGCCAGCCGGCGGGGGGCGGGAGCCGGTGGCGATGAGCAGTTCTTC.

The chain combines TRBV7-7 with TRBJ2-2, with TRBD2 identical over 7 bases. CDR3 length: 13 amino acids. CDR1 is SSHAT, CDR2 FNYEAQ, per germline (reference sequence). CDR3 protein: CASQERGTGELFF. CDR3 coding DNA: TGTGCTAGCCAGGAGCGGGGCACCGGGGAGCTGTTTTTT.

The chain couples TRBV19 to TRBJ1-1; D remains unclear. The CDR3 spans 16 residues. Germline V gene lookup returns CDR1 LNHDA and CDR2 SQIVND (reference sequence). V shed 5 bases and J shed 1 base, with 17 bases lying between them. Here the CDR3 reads CASSSPNRARNTEAFF. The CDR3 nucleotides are TGTGCCAGTAGTTCTCCTAACAGAGCCAGGAACACTGAAGCTTTCTTT.

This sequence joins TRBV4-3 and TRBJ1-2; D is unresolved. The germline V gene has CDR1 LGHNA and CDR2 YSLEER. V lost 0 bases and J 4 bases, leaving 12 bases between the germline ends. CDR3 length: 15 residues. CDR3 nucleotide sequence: TGCGCCAGCAGCCAAGATGAAGGAATTGCCTATGGCTACACCTTC. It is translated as CASSQDEGIAYGYTF.

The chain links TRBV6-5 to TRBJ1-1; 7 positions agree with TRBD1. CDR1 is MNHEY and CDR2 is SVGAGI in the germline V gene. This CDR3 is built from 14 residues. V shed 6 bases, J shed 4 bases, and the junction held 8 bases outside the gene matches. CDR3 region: CASSRGQWGTEAFF. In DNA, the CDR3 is TGTGCCAGCAGCCGGGGACAGTGGGGCACTGAAGCTTTCTTT.